This entry lists 25 T cell receptor beta chains sequenced from one sample in a study of T cell responses to AZD1222 COVID-19 vaccine. Profiled with immunoSEQ multiplex PCR; TCRdb holds only in-frame clones, not every one. The data contain approximately 120,000 clones, over 75% of them singletons. Source: peripheral blood, taken on day 0 of AZD1222 vaccination. Receptor source: an adult in good health.

The J gene is TRBJ2-7, the V gene TRBV6-2 or TRBV6-3; no firm D call. The CDR3 runs to 11 residues. The V end was cut by 4 bases, the J end by 1 base, with 2 bases between. Germline V gene sequence: CDR1 MNHEY, CDR2 SVGEGT. The CDR3 DNA reads as TGTGCCAGCAGTTGGTCCTACGAGCAGTACTTC. Translated: CASSWSYEQYF.

The V and J genes are TRBV12-3 or TRBV12-4 and TRBJ1-1; D gene unclear. V lost 3 bases to trimming and J lost 8 bases, with 10 bases between them. The CDR3 has 12 amino acids. The CDR3 is CASSFRHFEAFF. CDR3 DNA sequence: TGTGCCAGCAGTTTTAGGCATTTCGAAGCTTTCTTT.

This chain uses TRBV2 with TRBJ2-2; D is possibly TRBD1 or TRBD2 (5 bases each). The CDR3 sequence is 14 residues long. Trimming stripped 1 base from V and 6 bases from J, with 9 bases between. Looked up from germline, CDR1 is SNHLY and CDR2 is FYNNEI. The CDR3 loop reads CASSEVRDAGELFF. The CDR3, as DNA: TGTGCCAGCAGTGAAGTACGGGACGCCGGGGAGCTGTTTTTT.

The chain links TRBV11-3 to TRBJ2-1; the D gene is possibly TRBD1 (5 bases). CDR1 is SGHNT and CDR2 is YENEEA in the germline V gene. The CDR3 spans 14 residues. V dropped 5 bases and J dropped 3 bases, with 11 bases sitting between them. The CDR3 protein is CASSASDSYNEQFF. The DNA for the CDR3 is TGTGCCAGCAGCGCCAGTGACAGCTACAATGAGCAGTTCTTC.

This clone came up a few times. This chain joins TRBV12-3 or TRBV12-4 and TRBJ1-2; D not resolved. The CDR3 has 12 residues. Trimming stripped 2 bases from V and 6 bases from J, with 7 bases between. Here the CDR3 reads CASSLWVNGYTF. As DNA, the CDR3 is TGTGCCAGCAGTTTATGGGTTAATGGCTACACCTTC.

The chain recombines TRBV28 with TRBJ2-2, with D perhaps given as TRBD1 or TRBD2 (7 bases each). CDR3 length: 15 residues. V dropped 7 bases and J dropped 7 bases, with 19 bases sitting between them. Germline CDR1 reads MDHEN; CDR2 reads SYDVKM. The CDR3 here is CASTPGGARNGELFF. In DNA, the CDR3 is TGTGCCAGCACGCCAGGGGGGGCGCGTAACGGGGAGCTGTTTTTT.

This chain links TRBV23-1 with TRBJ2-7; 8 positions agree with TRBD1. TRBV23-1 is classed as an ORF, of uncertain function. The trim removed 7 bases at V and 0 bases at J, leaving 14 bases unmatched. The CDR3 is 17 residues long. CDR3: CASTTRRGQVPSYEQYV. The CDR3 nucleotides read TGCGCCAGCACCACGCGTCGGGGACAGGTTCCCTCCTACGAGCAGTACGTC.

The genes are TRBV4-2 and TRBJ2-1; 8 positions match TRBD2. CDR1 is LGHNA and CDR2 is YNFKEQ in the germline V gene. V was pared by 1 base and J by 4 bases, with 9 bases of the junction left unmatched. There are 17 residues in the CDR3. The CDR3 region has the DNA TGTGCCAGCAGCCAAGGGGAAAGCGGGGGCCTTTACAATGAGCAGTTCTTC. It specifies CASSQGESGGLYNEQFF.

The rearrangement joins TRBV2 to TRBJ1-1, with D tentatively TRBD1 (5 bases). The length of the CDR3 is 13 residues. Germline CDR1 reads SNHLY; CDR2 reads FYNNEI. V was pared by 4 bases and J by 1 base, with 7 bases between. CDR3 protein: CASSVRGNTEAFF. The CDR3 bases are TGTGCCAGCAGTGTGAGGGGGAACACTGAAGCTTTCTTT. The full variable domain, completed using reference TRBV2 and TRBJ1-1, is EPEVTQTPSHQVTQMGQEVILRCVPISNHLYFYWYRQILGQKVEFLVSFYNNEISEKSEIFDDQFSVERPDGSNFTLKIRSTKLEDSAMYFCASSVRGNTEAFFGQGTRLTVV.

The V call is TRBV6-5, the J call TRBJ1-2; 9 bases are a match to TRBD1. Germline assignment: CDR1 MNHEY and CDR2 SVGAGI. V dropped 6 bases and J dropped 4; count of bases not matched to a gene: 9. The CDR3 runs to 15 residues. CDR3 nucleotide sequence: TGTGCCAGCAGCGGGACAGGGAATCAGGGCTATGGCTACACCTTC. This codes for CASSGTGNQGYGYTF.

This rearrangement joins TRBV11-2 to TRBJ2-7, with 8 bases that match TRBD1. Germline-derived CDR1 and CDR2 are SGHAT and FQNNGV. The CDR3 loop spans 13 amino acids. Trimming at V came to 5 bases and at J to 3 bases, leaving 3 bases not matched to a gene. CDR3 sequence: CASSHGQGYEQYF. In DNA, the CDR3 is TGTGCCAGCAGCCACGGACAGGGCTACGAGCAGTACTTC. The full variable domain, rest sourced from reference TRBV11-2 and TRBJ2-7, is EAGVAQSPRYKIIEKRQSVAFWCNPISGHATLYWYQQILGQGPKLLIQFQNNGVVDDSQLPKDRFSAERLKGVDSTLKIQPAKLEDSAVYLCASSHGQGYEQYFGPGTRLTVT.

The chain has TRBV19 and TRBJ2-3, with TRBD1 matching over 8 bases. Germline CDR1 is LNHDA and CDR2 is SQIVND (reference sequence). V shed 4 bases and J 4 bases; nucleotides not matched to a gene: 4. The CDR3 sequence is 14 residues long. CDR3 coding DNA: TGTGCCAGTAGTACGACAGGGGTCCCAGATACGCAGTATTTT. Translating it yields CASSTTGVPDTQYF.

The V gene is TRBV5-5, the J gene TRBJ2-1; 11 bases line up with TRBD2. The CDR3 runs 16 residues. The V and J ends lost 0 bases and 7 bases, in that order; junction bases with no gene match: 6. Germline CDR1 SGHKS, CDR2 YYEKEE (reference sequence). CDR3 bases: TGTGCCAGCAGCTTGGCACTAGCGGGAGTAGCGAATGAGCAGTTCTTC. Its protein product is CASSLALAGVANEQFF.

This chain connects TRBV7-3 to TRBJ2-3, with D possibly being TRBD2 (7 bases). Germline V gives CDR1 SGHTA, CDR2 FQGTGA. The CDR3 spans 15 residues. Trimming removed 5 bases at V and 2 bases at J, with 14 bases between. The CDR3 sequence: CASSALGGPTDTQYF. The CDR3 DNA reads as TGTGCCAGCAGCGCCCTCGGGGGGCCCACAGATACGCAGTATTTT.

This rearrangement joins TRBV27 to TRBJ2-1; 14 positions agree with TRBD2. This CDR3 region has 17 residues. With 1 base clipped from V and 7 bases from J, the junction kept 6 bases outside the gene matches. CDR1 MNHEY and CDR2 SMNVEV come from the germline V gene (reference sequence). For the CDR3, the DNA is TGTGCCAGCAGTTTATTCGGGACTAGCGGGAGTCCGAATGAGCAGTTCTTC. Its protein product is CASSLFGTSGSPNEQFF.

CDR3 amino acids: CASRNRQYDGYTF. The CDR3, as DNA: TGTGCCAGCAGAAACCGACAGTACGATGGCTACACCTTC. The rearrangement links TRBV11-3 to TRBJ1-2, with a weak D call TRBD1 (5 bases). The V end lost 6 bases, the J end lost 6 bases, and 14 bases lay between the germline ends. The CDR3 sequence is 13 residues long. Germline V gene data show CDR1 as SGHNT and CDR2 as YENEEA.

J is TRBJ1-1 and V is TRBV30, with D tentatively TRBD1 (5 bases). CDR3 size: 13 residues. Looked up from germline, CDR1 is GTSNPN and CDR2 is SVGIG (reference sequence). Trimming shortened V by 5 bases and J by 0 bases, and 10 bases separated the two germline ends. CDR3 loop: CAWGADLNTEAFF. DNA of the CDR3: TGTGCCTGGGGGGCCGATCTGAACACTGAAGCTTTCTTT.

The V gene is TRBV19, the J gene TRBJ2-5, with a tentative D call TRBD2 (6 bases). Germline V gene lookup returns CDR1 LNHDA and CDR2 SQIVND (reference sequence). Trimming removed 6 bases at V and 5 bases at J, with 25 bases between. The CDR3 is 17 residues long. CDR3 region: CASSSLGGGLKVETQYF. The CDR3 region has the DNA TGTGCCAGTAGCTCCTTGGGTGGGGGACTGAAGGTGGAGACCCAGTACTTC.

This chain uses TRBV7-6 with TRBJ1-1; D is unresolved. The CDR3 loop spans 14 amino acids. The germline V gene has CDR1 SGHVS and CDR2 FNYEAQ. V lost 5 bases, J lost 1 base, and 11 bases lay in between. The CDR3 reads CASSADRWNTEAFF. In nucleotides, the CDR3 is TGTGCCAGCAGCGCCGATCGGTGGAACACTGAAGCTTTCTTT.

The chain links TRBV7-2 to TRBJ2-1, with 8 bases that match TRBD2. CDR1 and CDR2 (germline): SGHTA, FQGNSA. With 3 bases clipped from V and 12 bases from J, the junction kept 10 bases outside the gene matches. The CDR3 sequence is 14 residues long. The CDR3 protein is CASSLGLVGHAQFF. The CDR3 nucleotides are TGTGCCAGCAGCTTGGGACTAGTCGGTCACGCGCAGTTCTTC.

This rearrangement joins TRBV5-6 to TRBJ1-1; tentatively, D is TRBD1 (5 bases). Between the trimmed V and J ends, which lost 0 bases and 1 base, there was a span of 10 bases. The CDR3 extends over 15 amino acids. Germline CDR1 and CDR2: SGHDT and YYEEEE. CDR3 nucleotides: TGTGCCAGCAGCTTGGGGCGGGGCCAGAACACTGAAGCTTTCTTT. Its translation is CASSLGRGQNTEAFF.

This rearrangement joins TRBV6-2 or TRBV6-3 to TRBJ2-5, with unresolved D. Germline CDR1 MNHEY, CDR2 SVGEGT. With 2 bases removed from V and 5 bases from J, the gap between germline ends came to 9 bases. The CDR3 consists of 13 residues. CDR3 residues: CASSYSTFETQYF. The CDR3 DNA is TGTGCCAGCAGTTACAGCACCTTTGAGACCCAGTACTTC.

CDR3 amino acids: CASSQWGTSNSPLHF. The CDR3 region has the DNA TGTGCCAGCAGCCAATGGGGGACATCCAATTCACCCCTCCACTTT. The chain links TRBV14 to TRBJ1-6; tentative D call: TRBD1 (6 bases). Trimming removed 2 bases at V and 7 bases at J, with 12 bases between. The CDR3 is made up of 15 amino acids. CDR1 and CDR2 (germline): SGHDN, FVKESK.

This chain connects TRBV29-1 to TRBJ2-1; D gene uncertain. The CDR3 spans 15 residues. Germline values: CDR1 SQVTM, CDR2 ANQGSEA. The V gene lost 4 bases and the J gene lost 0 bases, with 13 bases spanning the gap. This CDR3 is CSVGLAMGSYNEQFF. In DNA form, the CDR3 reads TGCAGCGTTGGTCTGGCTATGGGCTCCTACAATGAGCAGTTCTTC.

This chain links TRBV24-1 with TRBJ2-1, with TRBD2 matching 8 bases. Germline values: CDR1 KGHDR, CDR2 SFDVKD. V was pared by 3 bases and J by 7 bases, with 7 bases of the junction left unmatched. The CDR3 runs 15 residues. CDR3 amino acids: CATSDPRLARNEQFF. The CDR3 bases are TGTGCCACCAGTGATCCCCGACTAGCGAGGAATGAGCAGTTCTTC.